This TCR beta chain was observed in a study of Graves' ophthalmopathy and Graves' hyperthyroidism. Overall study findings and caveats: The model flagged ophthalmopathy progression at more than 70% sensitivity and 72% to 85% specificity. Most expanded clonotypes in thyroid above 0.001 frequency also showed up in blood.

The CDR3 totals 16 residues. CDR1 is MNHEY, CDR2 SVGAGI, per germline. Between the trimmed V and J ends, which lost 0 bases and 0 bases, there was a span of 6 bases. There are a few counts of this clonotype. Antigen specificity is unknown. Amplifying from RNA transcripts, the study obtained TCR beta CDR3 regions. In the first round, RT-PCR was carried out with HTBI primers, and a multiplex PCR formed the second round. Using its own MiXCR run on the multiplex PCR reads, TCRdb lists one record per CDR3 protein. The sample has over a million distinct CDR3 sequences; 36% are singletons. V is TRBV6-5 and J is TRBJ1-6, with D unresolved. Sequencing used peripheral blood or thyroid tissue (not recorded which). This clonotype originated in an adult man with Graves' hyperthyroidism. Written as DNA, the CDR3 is TGTGCCAGCAGTTACTCGCAGAGCTCCTATAATTCACCCCTCCACTTT. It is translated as CASSYSQSSYNSPLHF.